The T cell receptor beta chain under discussion was sequenced for a study of T cell repertoires in cytomegalovirus infection. This CDR3 region has 18 residues. Germline CDR1 ENHRY, CDR2 SYGVKD. Trimming removed 8 bases from V and 2 bases from J; junction bases left unmatched: 14. Comments on this clonotype: Its antigen is still unknown.

Each CDR3 protein is one row after TCRdb ran MiXCR on the reads. The repertoire includes 900,000 to 950,000 distinct CDR3 sequences, around 31% of them detected once, and roughly 13% sits in the top ten. The receptor's source is a human donor in good health (CMV status not recorded). Some clones in this sample may be carry-over from other donors' samples. Source: cultured CD8+ T cells from PBMCs, taken from culture after CMV antigen stimulation. J is TRBJ2-5 and V is TRBV10-3; 13 bases line up with TRBD2. The chain's CDR3 is CAILRLAGGFILQETQYF. The DNA of the CDR3 is TGTGCCATCTTAAGACTAGCGGGGGGTTTCATCCTACAAGAGACCCAGTACTTC.